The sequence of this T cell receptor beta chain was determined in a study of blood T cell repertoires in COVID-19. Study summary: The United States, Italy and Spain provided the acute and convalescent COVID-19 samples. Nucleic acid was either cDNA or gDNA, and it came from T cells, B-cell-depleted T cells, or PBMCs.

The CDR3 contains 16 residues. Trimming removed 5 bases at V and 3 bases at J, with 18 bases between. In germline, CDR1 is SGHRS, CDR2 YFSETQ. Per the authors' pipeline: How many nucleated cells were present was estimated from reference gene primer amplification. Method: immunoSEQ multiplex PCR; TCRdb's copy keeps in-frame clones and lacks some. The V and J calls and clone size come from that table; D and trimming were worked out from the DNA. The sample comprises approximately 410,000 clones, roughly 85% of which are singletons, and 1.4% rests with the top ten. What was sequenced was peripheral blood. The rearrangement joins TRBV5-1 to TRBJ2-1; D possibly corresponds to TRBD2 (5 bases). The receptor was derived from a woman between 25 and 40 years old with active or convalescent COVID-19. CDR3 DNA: TGCGCCAGCAGAGGCGGCGGAGGAAACCTCTACAATGAGCAGTTCTTC. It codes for CASRGGGGNLYNEQFF.